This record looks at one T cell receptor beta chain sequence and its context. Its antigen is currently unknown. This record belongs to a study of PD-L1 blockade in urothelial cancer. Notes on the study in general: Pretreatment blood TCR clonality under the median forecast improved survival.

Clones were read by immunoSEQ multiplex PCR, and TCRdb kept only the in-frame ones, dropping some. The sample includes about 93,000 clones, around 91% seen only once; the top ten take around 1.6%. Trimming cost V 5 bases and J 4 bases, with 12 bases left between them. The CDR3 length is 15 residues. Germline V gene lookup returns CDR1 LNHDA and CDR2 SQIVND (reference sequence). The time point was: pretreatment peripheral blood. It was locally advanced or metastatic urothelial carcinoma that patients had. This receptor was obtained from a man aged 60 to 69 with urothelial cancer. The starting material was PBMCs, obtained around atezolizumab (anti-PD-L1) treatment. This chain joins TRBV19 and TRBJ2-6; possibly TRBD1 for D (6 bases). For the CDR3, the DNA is TGTGCCAGTAGTTATTCAGGGGTCGGGGCCAACGTCCTGACTTTC. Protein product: CASSYSGVGANVLTF. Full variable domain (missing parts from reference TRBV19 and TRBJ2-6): DGGITQSPKYLFRKEGQNVTLSCEQNLNHDAMYWYRQDPGQGLRLIYYSQIVNDFQKGDIAEGYSVSREKKESFPLTVTSAQKNPTAFYLCASSYSGVGANVLTFGAGSRLTVL.